The 3 T cell receptor beta chains below were found in one sample sequenced in a study of cytotoxic CD8 clonotypes in ibrutinib-treated CLL. Assay: immunoSEQ multiplex PCR; the TCRdb copy retains only in-frame clones and omits some. The sample gives roughly 250,000 clones, under 80% of which show up once; less than 20% is in the top ten. The sequencing used PBMCs, collected after 24 months of ibrutinib treatment. These receptors were collected from a human donor with chronic lymphocytic leukemia.

This chain connects TRBV29-1 to TRBJ2-7, with D perhaps TRBD2 (6 bases). From germline, CDR1 is SQVTM and CDR2 ANQGSEA. V was shortened by 7 bases and J by 6 bases, with 16 bases between the two germline ends. The CDR3 length is 12 residues. CDR3 DNA sequence: TGCAGCGGGGGGGTGGCCAGAGGCGAGCAGTACTTC. Its translation: CSGGVARGEQYF.

Here the CDR3 DNA reads TGTGCCAGTAGTATATCAGCGGGAGGCCACAATGAGCAGTTCTTC. Translated: CASSISAGGHNEQFF. V and J are TRBV19 and TRBJ2-1, with TRBD2 matching 9 bases. The CDR3 covers 15 residues. CDR1 and CDR2 (germline): LNHDA, SQIVND (reference sequence). V lost 2 bases, J lost 5 bases, and 4 bases stayed unmatched.

This rearrangement joins TRBV27 to TRBJ2-1; D call uncertain. Germline CDR1 is MNHEY and CDR2 is SMNVEV (reference sequence). V was trimmed by 6 bases and J by 8 bases, leaving 11 bases between them. This CDR3 is 12 amino acids long. The DNA for the CDR3 is TGTGCCAGCAGCCCTAGGTCCGATGAGCAGTTCTTC. Its protein is CASSPRSDEQFF.